This TCR beta chain was sequenced during a study of patients and donors after allogeneic stem cell transplantation. Each CDR3 protein gets one entry after TCRdb re-called the RT-PCR reads with MiXCR. The table has approximately 170,000 distinct CDR3 sequences, approximately 24% seen once. This sequence was found in a human donor who was either an allogeneic HSCT recipient or a stem cell or donor lymphocyte infusion donor (not recorded which). It is not recorded whose cells these are; they may come from a transplant donor. Sequenced sample: blood, either unsorted or a sorted T cell fraction (not recorded which).

This CDR3 reads CASSQQRTGWMNTEAFF. The CDR3 coding sequence is TGTGCCAGCAGCCAACAGAGGACAGGCTGGATGAACACTGAAGCTTTCTTT. This chain links TRBV4-2 with TRBJ1-1; TRBD1 matches at 7 bases. Trimming cost V 2 bases and J 0 bases; bases outside gene matches: 9. Germline values: CDR1 LGHNA, CDR2 YNFKEQ. CDR3 size: 17 residues.